Detailed here is one TCR beta chain. Germline V gene sequence: CDR1 SGHVS, CDR2 FQNEAQ. V dropped 3 bases and J dropped 4 bases, with 13 bases sitting between them. This CDR3 has 15 residues. These data belong to a study of cytomegalovirus exposure and HLA in healthy donors. The assay was immunoSEQ multiplex PCR, and TCRdb's table has in-frame clones only and misses some. The sample lists 150,000 to 200,000 clones, roughly 86% occurring once. V is TRBV7-8 and J is TRBJ1-5; possibly TRBD1 for D (5 bases). This receptor was identified in a woman aged 18-30 years in good health and CMV-seronegative. Sequenced sample: PBMCs. Here the CDR3 DNA reads TGTGCCAGCAGCTTTTCAACAGGCACAAATCAGCCCCAGCATTTT. This encodes CASSFSTGTNQPQHF. The full variable domain, its missing parts supplied by reference TRBV7-8 and TRBJ1-5, is GAGVSQSPRYKVAKRGQDVALRCDPISGHVSLFWYQQALGQGPEFLTYFQNEAQLDKSGLPSDRFFAERPEGSVSTLKIQRTQQEDSAVYLCASSFSTGTNQPQHFGDGTRLSIL.